The rows below give T cell receptor beta chains drawn from one sample of a study of shared clonotypes between healthy human individuals. Measured with immunoSEQ multiplex PCR; TCRdb has only the in-frame clones, and not every one. Of about 2.4 million clones in the sample, 93% were seen once. The sequenced sample was naive CD4+ T cells from PBMCs. The receptor set was obtained from a man between 18 and 29 years old in good health. Some clones in this sample may be carry-over from other donors' samples. Both conserved end residues are part of each CDR3. A D gene is named only where the DNA matches it firmly. Size values are once, few and many counts, or a class for expanded clones, and some rows have none.

clone size	V gene	D gene	J gene	CDR3 DNA	CDR3 protein
once	TRBV10-3	TRBD2	TRBJ2-3	TGTGCCATCAGTGAGTTTAGAAGCGGGAGGACCGCAGATACGCAGTATTTT	CAISEFRSGRTADTQYF
.	TRBV28	TRBD1	TRBJ2-1	TGTGCCAGCAGTTTCCGACAGGGGAATGAGCAGTTCTTC	CASSFRQGNEQFF
.	TRBV29-1	TRBD1	TRBJ2-7	TGCAGCGTTGACGGGACAGGAAGTCCCCCTACCTACGAGCAGTACTTC	CSVDGTGSPPTYEQYF
.	TRBV6-5	.	TRBJ1-5	TGTGCCAGCAGCCCCGGAGGGGGAGGCAATCAGCCCCAGCATTTT	CASSPGGGGNQPQHF
.	TRBV9	TRBD2	TRBJ2-2	TGTGCCAGCAGCGTACTAGCGGGAGGAGGCACCGGGGAGCTGTTTTTT	CASSVLAGGGTGELFF
.	TRBV28	TRBD1	TRBJ2-7	TGTGCCAGCAGTCTCGGGACAGGGGGCAGGGGGTACTTC	CASSLGTGGRGYF
.	TRBV28	TRBD1	TRBJ2-1	TGTGCCAGCAGAGACAGGGTGGGGCATGAGCAGTTCTTC	CASRDRVGHEQFF
.	TRBV6-5	.	TRBJ1-5	TGTGCCAGCAGTTACTCATCCGGGCAGCCCCAGCATTTT	CASSYSSGQPQHF
.	TRBV28	.	TRBJ1-5	TGTGCCAGCAGTTTGGGGACACCAAATCAGCCCCAGCATTTT	CASSLGTPNQPQHF
.	TRBV18	TRBD2	TRBJ2-1	TGTGCCAGCTCACCCGACCTAGGAGCGGGAGGGTACAATGAGCAGTTCTTC	CASSPDLGAGGYNEQFF
.	TRBV5-4	.	TRBJ1-4	TGTGCCAGCAGCTTGTCCAGGGGTAGTGAAAAACTGTTTTTT	CASSLSRGSEKLFF
.	TRBV28	.	TRBJ1-4	TGTGCCAGCAGTTCAATGCGGGGGATAAGTGGTGAAAAACTGTTTTTT	CASSSMRGISGEKLFF
.	TRBV9	TRBD2	TRBJ2-3	TGTGCCAGCAGCGTTAGCGGGATGGATACGCAGTATTTT	CASSVSGMDTQYF
.	TRBV5-4	TRBD2	TRBJ2-1	TGTGCCAGCAGCCCCGGGGGACTAGCGATCGAGGAGCAGTTCTTC	CASSPGGLAIEEQFF
.	TRBV5-1	TRBD1	TRBJ1-2	TGCGCCAGCTCCAAGGGAGGGACAGGGGCTGCCTATGGCTACACCTTC	CASSKGGTGAAYGYTF
.	TRBV14	.	TRBJ1-3	TGTGCCAGCAGCCAAGACGGGGGACTACTCTGGCCTGGAAACACCATATATTTT	CASSQDGGLLWPGNTIYF
once	TRBV10-3	.	TRBJ2-3	TGTGCCATCAGTGAGGTAGCTGGCTCAGATACGCAGTATTTT	CAISEVAGSDTQYF
.	TRBV5-1	.	TRBJ1-1	TGCGCCAGCAGCTTGCCAACAGGGTTGGGGGACACTGAAGCTTTCTTT	CASSLPTGLGDTEAFF
few	TRBV19	TRBD1	TRBJ1-1	TGTGCCAGTGGGACAGGGATGGCTACTGAAGCTTTCTTT	CASGTGMATEAFF
.	TRBV5-4	TRBD1	TRBJ2-1	TGTGCCAGCAGCTTGGGCCAGGGGGCCTACAATGAGCAGTTCTTC	CASSLGQGAYNEQFF
.	TRBV5-4	TRBD1	TRBJ2-2	TGTGCCAGCAGCTCCCCAACTCGGGACAGGGCGAACACCGGGGAGCTGTTTTTT	CASSSPTRDRANTGELFF
.	TRBV10-1	.	TRBJ1-4	TGCGCCAGCAGTGAGTGGAATAATGAAAAACTGTTTTTT	CASSEWNNEKLFF
.	TRBV10-3	TRBD1	TRBJ2-6	TGTGCCATCCCCGGGGACAGCTCTGGGGCCAACGTCCTGACTTTC	CAIPGDSSGANVLTF
.	TRBV11-2	.	TRBJ2-7	TGTGCCAGCAGCCCCGGGGTCTCTTCTTACGAGCAGTACTTC	CASSPGVSSYEQYF
few	TRBV30	.	TRBJ1-1	TGTGCCTGGAGTGTAGGGTCGGTGACTGAAGCTTTCTTT	CAWSVGSVTEAFF
few	TRBV14	.	TRBJ1-1	TGTGCCTCCAGGGGCCAGGGCTACACTGAAGCTTTCTTT	CASRGQGYTEAFF
.	TRBV28	.	TRBJ1-2	TGTGCCAGTGCAGATTCTAACTATGGCTACACCTTC	CASADSNYGYTF
.	TRBV4-1	.	TRBJ2-1	TGCGCCAGCAGCCAAGACTCGACCGCCAGCTCCTACAATGAGCAGTTCTTC	CASSQDSTASSYNEQFF
.	TRBV30	.	TRBJ1-4	TGTGCCTGGAGCGCCGGGACGTCCGCAACTAATGAAAAACTGTTTTTT	CAWSAGTSATNEKLFF
.	TRBV7-2	.	TRBJ2-4	TGTGCCAGCACCCAGCTGGAAGGAAACATTCAGTACTTC	CASTQLEGNIQYF
.	TRBV10-3	.	TRBJ1-3	TGTGCCATCAGTGGTGGAAACACCATATATTTT	CAISGGNTIYF
.	TRBV5-1	.	TRBJ2-7	TGCGCCAGCAGCTTGGCCGCGGGACAGCGATACGAGCAGTACTTC	CASSLAAGQRYEQYF
.	TRBV5-1	TRBD1	TRBJ1-2	TGCGCCAGCAGCTTGGCCAGGGGGTTGAGCGGTGGCTACACCTTC	CASSLARGLSGGYTF
few	TRBV5-1	TRBD2	TRBJ2-1	TGCGCCAGCAGCCCGGGGGGTAGCGGGAGTTCCCATGAGCAGTTCTTC	CASSPGGSGSSHEQFF
.	TRBV29-1	.	TRBJ1-5	TGCAGCGTTGTCTGGTCGGGCAATCAGCCCCAGCATTTT	CSVVWSGNQPQHF
few	TRBV11-1	.	TRBJ1-1	TGTGCCAGCAGCGGCCTTTTGAACACTGAAGCTTTCTTT	CASSGLLNTEAFF
.	TRBV2	.	TRBJ2-7	TGTGCCAGCAGCCCCTCCCCCAAGGGGGGCCACGAGCAGTACTTC	CASSPSPKGGHEQYF
.	TRBV5-1	.	TRBJ1-1	TGCGCCAGCATGGGGGAGCGTAACACTGAAGCTTTCTTT	CASMGERNTEAFF
.	TRBV2	.	TRBJ2-5	TGTGCCAGCAGTGCCCGGGACACCAAAGAGACCCAGTACTTC	CASSARDTKETQYF
.	TRBV27	.	TRBJ2-1	TGTGCCAGCAGCTTATTCCTCGGGGGCAATGAGCAGTTCTTC	CASSLFLGGNEQFF